A selection of T cell receptor beta chains follows, all from one sample in a study of brain T cells in children with intractable seizures. Produced via immunoSEQ multiplex PCR; TCRdb's table is partial and in-frame only. The sample includes some 80,000 clones, about 90% seen only once; the top ten take 20% to 25%. This specimen consisted of peripheral blood, obtained at surgery. The receptors shown here come from a girl aged 2-15 years with Rasmussen encephalitis and intractable seizures. CDR3s include the opening cysteine and the closing phenylalanine or tryptophan. Fields, in order: J gene, V gene, clone size, D gene, CDR3 protein, CDR3 DNA. D genes are given only for firm matches. For some rows the clone size is stated as once, few or many, or as a class when expanded; others skip it.

TRBJ2-3 | TRBV3-1/TRBV3-2 | - | - | CASSQGRGPSTDTQYF | TGTGCCAGCAGCCAAGGGCGCGGGCCGAGCACAGATACGCAGTATTTT
TRBJ2-1 | TRBV7-2 | - | TRBD2 | CASSLVAGGYNEQFF | TGTGCCAGCAGCTTAGTAGCGGGGGGTTACAATGAGCAGTTCTTC
TRBJ1-2 | TRBV5-1 | - | - | CASSGGLPNYGYTF | TGCGCCAGCAGCGGGGGACTACCAAACTATGGCTACACCTTC
TRBJ2-5 | TRBV19 | - | TRBD2 | CASSTGTSGGETQYF | TGTGCCAGTAGTACGGGGACTAGCGGGGGCGAGACCCAGTACTTC
TRBJ2-7 | TRBV19 | once | TRBD1 | CASIAGTGGDRDLCEQYF | TGTGCCAGTATCGCCGGGACAGGGGGCGACCGCGATTTGTGCGAGCAGTACTTC
TRBJ2-2 | TRBV6-1 | - | TRBD2 | CASSVRLAGANTGELFF | TGTGCCAGCAGTGTAAGACTAGCGGGAGCGAACACCGGGGAGCTGTTTTTT
TRBJ1-1 | TRBV2 | - | - | CASSEIGQGETEAFF | TGTGCCAGCAGTGAAATAGGTCAGGGTGAAACTGAAGCTTTCTTT
TRBJ1-2 | TRBV7-8 | - | TRBD1 | CASSRQGNPSFNYGYTF | TGTGCCAGCAGCCGACAGGGGAACCCCTCCTTTAACTATGGCTACACCTTC
TRBJ2-1 | TRBV4-2 | - | TRBD2 | CASSQRHSGGPGNEQFF | TGTGCCAGCAGCCAACGACATAGCGGGGGGCCGGGGAATGAGCAGTTCTTC
TRBJ1-5 | TRBV19 | - | TRBD1 | CASFGQGDQPQHF | TGTGCCAGTTTCGGACAGGGGGATCAGCCCCAGCATTTT
TRBJ2-5 | TRBV2 | - | TRBD1 | CASSSTGGETQYF | TGTGCCAGCAGTTCGACAGGGGGAGAGACCCAGTACTTC
TRBJ1-5 | TRBV6-5 | once | - | CASSSTGYQPQHF | TGTGCCAGCAGTTCCACCGGATATCAGCCCCAGCATTTT
TRBJ2-5 | TRBV19 | - | TRBD1 | CASTTGGRETQYF | TGTGCCAGTACCACAGGGGGTAGAGAGACCCAGTACTTC
TRBJ1-4 | TRBV4-1 | - | TRBD1 | CASSQPQGSNEKLFF | TGCGCCAGCAGCCAGCCACAGGGGTCTAATGAAAAACTGTTTTTT
TRBJ1-4 | TRBV9 | - | - | CASSVEGSTNEKLFF | TGTGCCAGCAGCGTAGAGGGCTCAACTAATGAAAAACTGTTTTTT
TRBJ1-5 | TRBV6-5 | - | - | CASRLAAYNQPQHF | TGTGCCAGCAGGCTAGCAGCTTACAATCAGCCCCAGCATTTT
TRBJ1-1 | TRBV29-1 | - | - | CSARTDGTTEAFF | TGCAGCGCCCGGACGGACGGAACCACTGAAGCTTTCTTT
TRBJ2-5 | TRBV12-3/TRBV12-4 | - | TRBD1 | CASGNRGQETQYF | TGTGCCAGCGGGAACAGGGGGCAGGAGACCCAGTACTTC
TRBJ2-2 | TRBV3-1/TRBV3-2 | - | TRBD1 | CASSKQGVGELFF | TGTGCCAGCAGTAAGCAGGGGGTCGGGGAGCTGTTTTTT
TRBJ2-3 | TRBV9 | - | - | CASSPGPPTDTQYF | TGTGCCAGCAGCCCTGGCCCACCCACAGATACGCAGTATTTT
TRBJ2-1 | TRBV27 | medium-sized | - | CASRDGYNEQFF | TGTGCCAGCCGGGACGGCTACAATGAGCAGTTCTTC
TRBJ1-6 | TRBV18 | few | TRBD1 | CASSPTRDSTSPLHF | TGTGCCAGCTCACCGACACGGGACAGTACGTCACCCCTCCACTTT
TRBJ1-6 | TRBV7-6 | - | TRBD1 | CASSLLQGDSPLHF | TGTGCCAGCAGCTTGCTACAGGGGGATTCACCCCTCCACTTT
TRBJ1-2 | TRBV18 | - | TRBD1 | CASSPLLHATPTGNNDYGYTF | TGTGCCAGCTCACCACTTCTGCACGCAACACCGACAGGGAACAACGACTATGGCTACACCTTC
TRBJ2-4 | TRBV30 | - | TRBD2 | CAWSGFGGGAKNIQYF | TGTGCCTGGAGTGGCTTCGGGGGGGGAGCCAAAAACATTCAGTACTTC
TRBJ1-4 | TRBV19 | - | TRBD1 | CASRDDRGEKLFF | TGTGCCAGTAGAGACGACAGGGGCGAAAAACTGTTTTTT
TRBJ2-4 | TRBV7-9 | - | - | CASSLALSREAKNIQYF | TGTGCCAGCAGCTTAGCGCTCTCGAGGGAAGCCAAAAACATTCAGTACTTC
TRBJ2-7 | TRBV2 | - | TRBD2 | CASSGTSGSYEQYF | TGTGCCAGCAGTGGGACTAGCGGCTCCTACGAGCAGTACTTC
TRBJ1-1 | TRBV4-1 | few | - | CASSQIATEAFF | TGCGCCAGCAGCCAAATAGCTACTGAAGCTTTCTTT
TRBJ2-1 | TRBV4-1 | - | - | CASSQARTEQFF | TGCGCCAGCAGCCAAGCTAGGACAGAGCAGTTCTTC
TRBJ1-2 | TRBV4-2 | - | - | CASSQETLGRDGYTF | TGTGCCAGCAGCCAAGAGACTTTGGGACGCGACGGCTACACCTTC
TRBJ1-6 | TRBV18 | - | - | CASSPGTANSPLHF | TGTGCCAGCTCACCCGGGACTGCCAATTCACCCCTCCACTTT
TRBJ1-5 | TRBV10-3 | many | - | CAIRGLGNQPQHF | TGTGCCATCAGGGGTCTGGGCAATCAGCCCCAGCATTTT
TRBJ2-1 | TRBV6-5 | - | - | CASSRLGEDEQFF | TGTGCCAGCAGCCGCCTGGGGGAGGATGAGCAGTTCTTC
TRBJ2-5 | TRBV5-1 | - | - | CASSLNEQGRSETQYF | TGCGCCAGCAGCTTGAATGAGCAGGGAAGGTCAGAGACCCAGTACTTC
TRBJ2-3 | TRBV6-1 | - | TRBD2 | CASSVSSGSLTDTQYF | TGTGCCAGCAGTGTCTCTAGCGGGAGCCTCACAGATACGCAGTATTTT
TRBJ1-2 | TRBV10-2 | - | - | CASSELRRTYGYTF | TGCGCCAGCAGTGAGTTGCGGAGAACCTATGGCTACACCTTC
TRBJ1-2 | TRBV14 | - | - | CASSQVEGNGYTF | TGTGCCAGCAGCCAAGTAGAGGGGAATGGCTACACCTTC
TRBJ2-1 | TRBV21-1 | - | - | CASSTPGTGDGTYNEQFF | TGTGCCAGCAGCACTCCCGGGACAGGGGACGGCACCTACAATGAGCAGTTCTTC
TRBJ1-6 | TRBV6-1 | - | - | CASSEPRLREKRNSPLHF | TGTGCCAGCAGTGAGCCCCGGTTGAGGGAAAAACGTAATTCACCCCTCCACTTT
TRBJ1-2 | TRBV9 | - | - | CASSVVPNYGYTF | TGTGCCAGCAGCGTAGTCCCTAACTATGGCTACACCTTC
TRBJ2-1 | TRBV19 | - | TRBD2 | CASSRREGRHEQFF | TGTGCCAGTAGTAGGCGGGAGGGCCGGCATGAGCAGTTCTTC
TRBJ1-5 | TRBV7-9 | - | - | CASSLGANQPQHF | TGTGCCAGCAGCTTGGGGGCAAATCAGCCCCAGCATTTT
TRBJ1-2 | TRBV28 | - | - | CASSSPTTYGYTF | TGTGCCAGCAGTTCCCCGACAACGTATGGCTACACCTTC
TRBJ2-1 | TRBV27 | - | TRBD2 | CASSLRVGTSRVNEQFF | TGTGCCAGCAGTTTACGTGTCGGGACTAGTAGGGTTAATGAGCAGTTCTTC
TRBJ2-5 | TRBV2 | - | - | CASSGAGVRAQYF | TGTGCCAGCAGTGGGGCAGGGGTCAGGGCCCAGTACTTC
TRBJ1-1 | TRBV12-3/TRBV12-4 | - | - | CASSFWEEAFF | TGTGCCAGCAGTTTCTGGGAAGAAGCTTTCTTT
TRBJ1-2 | TRBV7-9 | - | - | CASSFSETRGRPDVYGYTF | TGTGCCAGCAGCTTCTCAGAAACTAGGGGCAGACCCGACGTCTATGGCTACACCTTC
TRBJ1-1 | TRBV4-1 | once | TRBD1 | CASSHLMRDRGFGAFF | TGCGCCAGCAGCCACCTAATGAGGGACAGGGGTTTCGGAGCTTTCTTT
TRBJ2-1 | TRBV5-1 | - | TRBD2 | CASSQYGTSGYNEQFF | TGCGCCAGCAGCCAGTACGGGACTAGCGGGTACAATGAGCAGTTCTTC
TRBJ1-2 | TRBV19 | - | - | CASSGADIYGYTF | TGTGCCAGTAGTGGGGCTGATATCTATGGCTACACCTTC
TRBJ1-4 | TRBV28 | - | - | CASSSPSRGANEKLFF | TGTGCCAGCAGTTCACCCTCCAGGGGAGCAAATGAAAAACTGTTTTTT
TRBJ2-1 | TRBV11-2 | - | - | CASNLGRLGWGEQFF | TGTGCCAGCAATCTCGGGAGACTAGGCTGGGGAGAGCAGTTCTTC